The 29 T cell receptor beta chains listed next were all sequenced from one sample in a study of blood T cells in healthy people across ages. A sample-barcoded 5' primer and a J-beta primer mix were used in a second PCR of roughly 6 to 11 cycles. A single record per CDR3 protein comes from TCRdb applying MiXCR to the 5' RACE reads. The sample has about 2 million distinct CDR3 sequences, roughly 49% seen once. Sequencing input: blood. The receptor set was obtained from a woman aged 40 to 50 in good health.

The J gene is TRBJ2-3, the V gene TRBV25-1; no reliable D call. The CDR3 extends over 13 amino acids. The V end was cut by 3 bases, the J end by 2 bases, with 6 bases between. The germline gives CDR1 MGHDK, CDR2 SYGVNS. In nucleotides, the CDR3 is TGTGCCAGCAGTGAGACAAACACAGATACGCAGTATTTT. It specifies CASSETNTDTQYF.

This chain links TRBV6-5 with TRBJ2-3, with 11 bases identical to TRBD2. This CDR3 contains 17 residues. CDR1 and CDR2 (germline): MNHEY, SVGAGI. V shed 2 bases and J 0 bases; nucleotides not matched to a gene: 4. This CDR3 is CASSYGSGGASTDTQYF. Written as DNA, the CDR3 is TGTGCCAGCAGTTACGGTAGCGGGGGGGCTAGCACAGATACGCAGTATTTT.

This clonotype was counted a single time. The CDR3 nucleotides are TGTGCCAGCAGTTTAGGCAGCGGGCGCAATGAAAAACTGTTTTTT. Amino acids: CASSLGSGRNEKLFF. V usage is TRBV28 and J usage is TRBJ1-4; no reliable D call. Germline V gene data show CDR1 as MDHEN and CDR2 as SYDVKM. The CDR3 is 15 amino acids. Trimming took off 2 bases at V and 5 bases at J, with 12 bases between the two ends.

This clonotype was seen a few times. The CDR3: CSARRGESSYEQYF. The DNA for the CDR3 is TGCAGTGCTAGACGGGGCGAATCCTCCTACGAGCAGTACTTC. The chain combines TRBV20-1 with TRBJ2-7; D could derive from TRBD1 or TRBD2 (5 bases each). The germline V and J ends were trimmed by 2 bases and 0 bases, with 11 bases remaining between them. Looked up from germline, CDR1 is DFQATT and CDR2 is SNEGSKA (reference sequence). The CDR3 totals 14 residues.

The V gene is TRBV20-1, the J gene TRBJ2-1; D possibly corresponds to TRBD1 (9 bases). This CDR3 contains 16 residues. The ends were cut back, 5 bases at V and 10 bases at J, with 27 bases in the middle. Germline CDR1 DFQATT, CDR2 SNEGSKA (reference sequence). DNA for the CDR3: TGCAGTGCTCCCACCCGGGGGGGACAGGGCTTTGGGGAGCAGTTCTTC. The encoded protein is CSAPTRGGQGFGEQFF.

V is TRBV5-1 and J is TRBJ2-3, with D possibly being TRBD2 (6 bases). CDR1 and CDR2 (germline): SGHRS, YFSETQ. The V and J ends lost 1 base and 5 bases respectively, with 14 bases between them. The CDR3 extends over 15 amino acids. The CDR3 loop reads CASSLYWGGEDTQYF. The DNA of the CDR3 is TGCGCCAGCAGCTTGTATTGGGGCGGGGAAGATACGCAGTATTTT.

This rearrangement joins TRBV7-9 to TRBJ1-5; D is unclear. Germline values: CDR1 SEHNR, CDR2 FQNEAQ (reference sequence). Trimming shortened V by 3 bases and J by 6 bases, and 6 bases separated the two germline ends. The CDR3 extends over 12 amino acids. The CDR3 here is CASSFKSQPQHF. CDR3 sequence (DNA): TGTGCCAGCAGCTTTAAGAGTCAGCCCCAGCATTTT.

The V and J genes are TRBV6-5 and TRBJ2-4; D unclear. Trimming cost V 6 bases and J 0 bases, with 12 bases left between them. The V gene's germline CDR1 is MNHEY and CDR2 SVGAGI. This CDR3 has 15 residues. The CDR3 loop reads CASRSRDLAKNIQYF. CDR3 coding DNA: TGTGCCAGCAGGAGCAGAGACCTAGCCAAAAACATTCAGTACTTC.

The genes are TRBV15 and TRBJ2-5, with 9 positions matching TRBD1. The DNA end is a closer match to TRBJ2-7, so the J assignment may be wrong. The CDR3 is 15 amino acids. In germline, CDR1 is LNHNV, CDR2 YYDKDF (reference sequence). CDR3 region: CATSSRTGEVYEQYF. As DNA, the CDR3 is TGTGCCACCAGCAGTAGGACAGGGGAAGTCTACGAGCAGTACTTC.

The V gene is TRBV29-1, the J gene TRBJ2-7; possible D gene TRBD1, 6 bases. This CDR3 is built from 15 residues. V lost 6 bases, J lost 2 bases, and 20 bases lay in between. The germline gives CDR1 SQVTM, CDR2 ANQGSEA. Written as DNA, the CDR3 is TGCAGCGTCGAGACCGAGGTCAGGGGCCCCTACGAGCAGTACTTC. Translated, it gives CSVETEVRGPYEQYF.

Details on this clonotype: This CDR3 is missing its conserved last phenylalanine or tryptophan, likely due to a read error. The J gene is TRBJ2-3, the V gene TRBV28; 7 bases are shared with TRBD1. V lost 6 bases, J lost 3 bases, and 9 bases stayed unmatched. The germline CDR1 and CDR2 sequences are MDHEN and SYDVKM. CDR3 length equals 15 residues. The CDR3 spells CASRLTGTRTDTQYC. The CDR3 DNA sequence: TGTGCCAGCAGACTGACAGGGACCAGGACAGATACGCAGTATTGT.

The sample holds a few counts of this clonotype. The gene calls are TRBV6-5 and TRBJ2-3; tentative D call: TRBD2 (5 bases). The V end lost 8 bases, the J end lost 6 bases, and 18 bases lay between the germline ends. The germline V gene encodes CDR1 MNHEY and CDR2 SVGAGI. The CDR3 spans 14 residues. For the CDR3, the DNA is TGTGCCAGCTCGAGGGCCCCCGAGGTGGATACGCAGTATTTT. Its protein product is CASSRAPEVDTQYF.

This clonotype occurred a few times. The chain employs TRBV18 and TRBJ2-7; maybe TRBD2 (6 bases). V dropped 3 bases and J dropped 0 bases, with 12 bases sitting between them. Germline V gene data show CDR1 as KGHSH and CDR2 as LQKENI. This CDR3 contains 15 residues. The CDR3 region has the DNA TGTGCCAGCTCACCCGCGGGGACGGTCTCCTACGAGCAGTACTTC. Translating it yields CASSPAGTVSYEQYF.

The rearrangement joins TRBV6-6 to TRBJ2-7; D remains ambiguous. The germline CDR1 and CDR2 sequences are MNHNY and SVGAGI (reference sequence). Trimming shortened V by 9 bases and J by 2 bases, and 14 bases separated the two germline ends. The CDR3 is made up of 13 amino acids. The CDR3 region is CASGRGSTYEQYF. DNA for the CDR3: TGTGCCAGTGGCCGAGGCAGCACCTACGAGCAGTACTTC.

The rearrangement joins TRBV4-1 to TRBJ1-5, with a possible D match to TRBD1 (6 bases). The V gene lost 3 bases and the J gene lost 6 bases, with 12 bases spanning the gap. The CDR3 runs 14 residues. CDR1 is MGHRA and CDR2 is YSYEKL in the germline V gene. CDR3 DNA: TGCGCCAGCAGCCAGATAACAGGGCGTCAGCCCCAGCATTTT. It codes for CASSQITGRQPQHF.

V is TRBV19 and J is TRBJ2-5; 8 positions agree with TRBD2. Germline trimming cut 5 bases from V and 2 bases from J; bases unmatched to any gene: 13. The CDR3 loop spans 17 amino acids. The germline V gene has CDR1 LNHDA and CDR2 SQIVND (reference sequence). Here the CDR3 DNA reads TGTGCCAGTAGTGCCCCGGGGGGCGGGGGGAATCAAGAGACCCAGTACTTC. Protein: CASSAPGGGGNQETQYF.

The chain joins TRBV20-1 to TRBJ2-7; 10 nucleotides align to TRBD2. The J call may be in error: the DNA end matches TRBJ2-4 better. Germline CDR1 reads DFQATT; CDR2 reads SNEGSKA (reference sequence). This CDR3 is 15 amino acids long. CDR3 in amino acids: CSASLAGETKNIQYF. The CDR3, as DNA: TGCAGTGCATCGCTAGCGGGGGAAACCAAAAACATTCAGTACTTC.

The CDR3 loop reads CASRRTGGSYNSPLHF. CDR3 coding DNA: TGTGCCAGCAGGAGGACAGGGGGCTCCTATAATTCACCCCTCCACTTT. The rearrangement uses TRBV27 and TRBJ1-6; 10 positions agree with TRBD1. This CDR3 contains 16 residues. In germline, CDR1 is MNHEY, CDR2 SMNVEV (reference sequence). The V and J ends lost 6 bases and 0 bases, in that order; junction bases with no gene match: 2.

The rearrangement links TRBV11-2 to TRBJ2-1, with D unclear. V gave up 7 bases and J gave up 12 bases, with 13 bases separating them. From germline, CDR1 is SGHAT and CDR2 FQNNGV. The CDR3 is 11 amino acids. The CDR3 DNA is TGTGCCAGCAACCCCTTCGATGCGCAGTTCTTC. It specifies CASNPFDAQFF.

V and J are TRBV28 and TRBJ2-1; 11 nucleotides match TRBD2. This CDR3 has 15 residues. The germline CDR1 and CDR2 sequences are MDHEN and SYDVKM. J lost 10 bases, V lost 6 bases, and 11 bases had no gene match. The CDR3 coding sequence is TGTGCCAGCAGGAAAGGGACTAGCGGCCGCTTGGAGCAGTTCTTC. Protein: CASRKGTSGRLEQFF.

The chain carries TRBV5-1 and TRBJ2-3; the D is unclear. The CDR3 spans 14 residues. Trimming removed 4 bases from V and 6 bases from J, with 15 bases in between. The V gene's germline CDR1 is SGHRS and CDR2 YFSETQ. Written as DNA, the CDR3 is TGCGCCAGCAGCAAGGAGCTCGGTACGGATACGCAGTATTTT. Protein product: CASSKELGTDTQYF. The whole variable domain, remainder taken from reference TRBV5-1 and TRBJ2-3, is KAGVTQTPRYLIKTRGQQVTLSCSPISGHRSVSWYQQTPGQGLQFLFEYFSETQRNKGNFPGRFSGRQFSNSRSEMNVSTLELGDSALYLCASSKELGTDTQYFGPGTRLTVL.

In this sample, this clonotype turned up a few times. The chain employs TRBV20-1 and TRBJ2-7; D is uncertain. The DNA end lines up better with TRBJ2-5; the J call may be wrong. CDR3 length: 12 residues. In germline, CDR1 is DFQATT, CDR2 SNEGSKA (reference sequence). CDR3 residues: CSAKEMGETQYF. The DNA for the CDR3 is TGCAGTGCTAAGGAGATGGGCGAGACCCAGTACTTC.

This sequence joins TRBV7-9 and TRBJ1-4; tentatively, D is TRBD1 (6 bases). CDR1 is SEHNR and CDR2 is FQNEAQ in the germline V gene (reference sequence). The CDR3 runs 16 residues. V lost 5 bases, J lost 0 bases, and 13 bases lay in between. CDR3 nucleotide sequence: TGTGCCAGCAGCGCCGGACAGACCTCAACTAATGAAAAACTGTTTTTT. Its translation is CASSAGQTSTNEKLFF.

This clonotype was recorded many times. This chain links TRBV12-3 or TRBV12-4 with TRBJ2-5; D is possibly TRBD1 or TRBD2 (6 bases each). The CDR3 contains 14 residues. V was clipped by 5 bases and J by 5 bases, with 15 bases between them. The CDR3 sequence: CASSPPGAEETQYF. The CDR3 nucleotides are TGTGCCAGCAGTCCCCCGGGGGCTGAGGAGACCCAGTACTTC.

The chain couples TRBV4-1 to TRBJ1-2; 11 bases fit TRBD1. Germline values: CDR1 MGHRA, CDR2 YSYEKL. J gave up 7 bases and V 4 bases, and 8 bases lay outside the gene matches. The CDR3 covers 15 residues. The CDR3 loop reads CASSPTGTGGSGYTF. The CDR3 DNA reads TGCGCCAGCAGCCCGACCGGGACAGGGGGAAGTGGCTACACCTTC.

This clonotype has ten or more counts. The gene calls are TRBV28 and TRBJ1-5, with D uncertain. The germline gives CDR1 MDHEN, CDR2 SYDVKM. V shed 3 bases and J shed 0 bases, with 3 bases lying between them. There are 13 residues in the CDR3. CDR3 nucleotides: TGTGCCAGCAGTTTCGGTAGCAATCAGCCCCAGCATTTT. Its protein is CASSFGSNQPQHF.

This clonotype has more than one count but fewer than ten. J is TRBJ2-5 and V is TRBV28; either TRBD1 or TRBD2 may supply D (6 bases each). Trimming left V 6 bases short and J 1 base short, with 18 bases between. The CDR3 is 16 residues long. Germline CDR1 MDHEN, CDR2 SYDVKM. The DNA for the CDR3 is TGTGCCAGCAGCTCCGGGGGCCGGGGTAGCCAAGAGACCCAGTACTTC. Protein product: CASSSGGRGSQETQYF.

V usage is TRBV28 and J usage is TRBJ1-2; tentatively, D is TRBD1 (5 bases). Trimming removed 6 bases at V and 2 bases at J, with 13 bases between. The CDR3 loop spans 14 amino acids. CDR1 MDHEN and CDR2 SYDVKM come from the germline V gene. Written as DNA, the CDR3 is TGTGCCAGCAGACCACAGGACTCAAACTATGGCTACACCTTC. This encodes CASRPQDSNYGYTF.

J is TRBJ1-4 and V is TRBV5-1; no definite D call. The CDR3 contains 14 residues. Trimming took off 0 bases at V and 6 bases at J, with 9 bases between the two ends. From germline, CDR1 is SGHRS and CDR2 YFSETQ. The CDR3 coding sequence is TGCGCCAGCAGCTTGGAATTCGGCGATGAAAAACTGTTTTTT. Its protein product is CASSLEFGDEKLFF.